The source of this T cell receptor beta chain is a study of low-dose radiotherapy and immunotherapy resistance in tumors. Both TCRalpha and TCRbeta chains were reverse transcribed with V-gene-specific primers. With a V-primer adapter and a constant-region primer, TCRs were amplified for 20 to 25 PCR cycles. TCRdb itself ran the reads through MiXCR, one entry per CDR3 protein. The data hold under 95,000 distinct CDR3 sequences, with around a sixth observed a single time. CDR3 length: 15 amino acids. Per germline, CDR1 SGDLS and CDR2 YYNGEE. J lost 6 bases, V lost 3 bases, and 5 bases had no gene match. As for time point: after trial treatment. Stated treatment: LDRT plus nivolumab, ipilimumab, low-dose cyclophosphamide and aspirin (RACIN trial).

This TCR was recovered from a male donor with prostate cancer. This chain joins TRBV9 and TRBJ2-7; 14 bases line up with TRBD2. The sample was PBMCs, taken after low-dose radiotherapy plus immunotherapy. The CDR3, as DNA: TGTGCCAGCAGCGGCGGACTAGCGGGAGGTCGCGAGCAGTACTTC. Protein: CASSGGLAGGREQYF.